Listed below are T cell receptor beta chains from one sample, sequenced in a study of shared clonotypes between healthy human individuals. The protocol was immunoSEQ multiplex PCR, while the TCRdb copy is restricted to in-frame clones and leaves out a portion. The data hold 500,000 or so clones, with approximately 95% observed a single time. The sample was naive CD4+ T cells sorted from blood. The receptor set was obtained from a woman under 40 in good health. CDR3s include the opening cysteine and the closing phenylalanine or tryptophan. A D gene is named only where the DNA matches it firmly. Clone size is shown for a subset of rows, as once, few, many or a class of expanded clone.

D	J	size	V	DNA	CDR3
-	TRBJ2-5	-	TRBV6-5	TGTGCCAGCAGTTACAACAGTCAAGAGACCCAGTACTTC	CASSYNSQETQYF
-	TRBJ2-5	-	TRBV18	TGTGCCAGCTCACCATCCAGGGGCCAAGAGACCCAGTACTTC	CASSPSRGQETQYF
-	TRBJ2-7	-	TRBV28	TGTGCCAGCGCGGATCTTCGAGGTCTTCGCTACTACGAGCAGTACTTC	CASADLRGLRYYEQYF
-	TRBJ2-7	-	TRBV27	TGTGCCAGCAGTCCGGGGGACCAAAGCTACGAGCAGTACTTC	CASSPGDQSYEQYF
-	TRBJ1-1	-	TRBV18	TGTGCCAGCTCACCCAGGGCCACTGAAGCTTTCTTT	CASSPRATEAFF
-	TRBJ1-5	-	TRBV6-4	TGTGCCAGCAGGATCTTGAATCAGCCCCAGCATTTT	CASRILNQPQHF
-	TRBJ1-2	-	TRBV6-5	TGTGCCAGCAGTTACTCGACAGGTTACAACTATGGCTACACCTTC	CASSYSTGYNYGYTF
-	TRBJ1-2	-	TRBV10-2	TGCGCCAGCAATGGAGAACGCGGGGGCTATGGCTACACCTTC	CASNGERGGYGYTF
TRBD2	TRBJ2-5	-	TRBV10-2	TGCGCCAGCAGTCGTCTAGCGGGAGGGCAAGAGACCCAGTACTTC	CASSRLAGGQETQYF
TRBD2	TRBJ2-1	-	TRBV11-2	TGTGCCAGCCAGAGCGGGGACCCTTACAATGAGCAGTTCTTC	CASQSGDPYNEQFF
TRBD1	TRBJ1-1	-	TRBV7-8	TGTGCCAGCAGCTTAGCACGATTCCCGACAGGGGACACTGAAGCTTTCTTT	CASSLARFPTGDTEAFF
-	TRBJ2-5	-	TRBV6-5	TGTGCCAGCAGTTGGGGTCTTCAGGAAGGGGGGGAGACCCAGTACTTC	CASSWGLQEGGETQYF
TRBD1	TRBJ2-7	-	TRBV7-9	TGTGCCAGCAGCTTAGGGGACAGGAACACCTACGAGCAGTACTTC	CASSLGDRNTYEQYF
-	TRBJ1-6	-	TRBV6-6	TGTGCCAGCAGTTACACCCAGGGGTCAAATTCACCCCTCCACTTT	CASSYTQGSNSPLHF
TRBD1	TRBJ1-2	once	TRBV28	TGTGCCAGCAGTCAGGGGGCGCATGGCTACACCTTC	CASSQGAHGYTF
TRBD1	TRBJ1-4	-	TRBV4-1	TGCGCCAGCAGCCAAGATCAGGGCAGGGGGACTCTGCCCACGAATGAAAAACTGTTTTTT	CASSQDQGRGTLPTNEKLFF
TRBD2	TRBJ2-7	-	TRBV18	TGTGCCAGCTCACCCCGGGGGCGTCTAGCGGGAGTAGACGAGCAGTACTTC	CASSPRGRLAGVDEQYF
-	TRBJ1-1	-	TRBV6-1	TGTGCCAGCAGTGACTTCCCAGGGGTATACACTGAAGCTTTCTTT	CASSDFPGVYTEAFF
-	TRBJ1-1	-	TRBV2	TGTGCCAGCAAAGTACAGGCTATGAACACTGAAGCTTTCTTT	CASKVQAMNTEAFF
-	TRBJ2-7	-	TRBV18	TGTGCCAGCTCACCAAGCGGGCTGGGGAGCGACGAGCAGTACTTC	CASSPSGLGSDEQYF
-	TRBJ2-7	-	TRBV28	TGTGCCAGCAGTTCTGGGGGGTACGAGCAGTACTTC	CASSSGGYEQYF
-	TRBJ2-3	-	TRBV6-6	TGTGCCAGCAGTTACGGGACGCGCGACCGAACGCAGTATTTT	CASSYGTRDRTQYF
-	TRBJ2-7	-	TRBV5-1	TGCGCCAGCAGCTTGGCCGCAGGGGACCTCTACGAGCAGTACTTC	CASSLAAGDLYEQYF
TRBD1	TRBJ1-1	-	TRBV9	TGTGCCAGCAGCGTAGAGCTGTTAGACAGGGGCGACACTGAAGCTTTCTTT	CASSVELLDRGDTEAFF
-	TRBJ2-3	-	TRBV7-3	TGTGCCAGCAGCTTAAGCAAACAGGGAACGCAGTATTTT	CASSLSKQGTQYF
TRBD2	TRBJ2-7	once	TRBV28	TGTGCCAGCGGACTAGCATCTTCCGAGCAGTACTTC	CASGLASSEQYF
TRBD2	TRBJ2-1	-	TRBV14	TGTGCCAGCAGCCAAGATTGGAGCTATGGGGGACTAGCGGGCAATGAGCAGTTCTTC	CASSQDWSYGGLAGNEQFF
TRBD1	TRBJ2-5	-	TRBV28	TGTGCCAGCAGTTTGTCCGGGACAGGGTATAGGGAGACCCAGTACTTC	CASSLSGTGYRETQYF
-	TRBJ2-5	few	TRBV5-4	TGTGCCAGCAGCCCAGGGACCGGCCAAGAGACCCAGTACTTC	CASSPGTGQETQYF
-	TRBJ1-1	-	TRBV6-5	TGTGCCAGCAGTTACGAGGGCGGATCGAACACTGAAGCTTTCTTT	CASSYEGGSNTEAFF
TRBD2	TRBJ2-1	-	TRBV6-1	TGTGCCAGCAGTGAAGCGGGACTAGCGGCCTACAATGAGCAGTTCTTC	CASSEAGLAAYNEQFF
-	TRBJ1-3	-	TRBV4-1	TGCGCCAGCAGCCAAGTGGAGGGAGCTGGAAACACCATATATTTT	CASSQVEGAGNTIYF
-	TRBJ1-3	-	TRBV5-4	TGTGCCAGCAGCTCCGACGTGAGCTCTGGAAACACCATATATTTT	CASSSDVSSGNTIYF
TRBD1	TRBJ1-4	-	TRBV5-1	TGCGCCAGCAGCCCCGGGACAGGGGTGAGGGAAAAACTGTTTTTT	CASSPGTGVREKLFF
-	TRBJ2-1	-	TRBV6-4	TGTGCCAGCAGTGGGACCCGCCAGGGTGAGCAGTTCTTC	CASSGTRQGEQFF
TRBD2	TRBJ2-7	-	TRBV28	TGTGCCAGCAGTTTCTCCCCGGGGAGGGAGTCCTACGAGCAGTACTTC	CASSFSPGRESYEQYF
TRBD1	TRBJ1-3	-	TRBV11-2	TGTGCCAGCAGCGGCCAGACAGGGGCCCGCTCTGGAAACACCATATATTTT	CASSGQTGARSGNTIYF
-	TRBJ2-3	-	TRBV29-1	TGCAGCCATCTCAGAGGGGGGACAGATACGCAGTATTTT	CSHLRGGTDTQYF
-	TRBJ2-7	-	TRBV11-2	TGTGCCAGCAGCTTAGGGTTTTATGGTAGCTCCTACGAGCAGTACTTC	CASSLGFYGSSYEQYF
-	TRBJ2-7	-	TRBV5-6	TGTGCCAGCAGAGGTCGCGGATCCCATTACGAGCAGTACTTC	CASRGRGSHYEQYF
-	TRBJ2-7	-	TRBV11-3	TGTGCCAGCAGCTTAGGTGTGGGCGAGCAGTACTTC	CASSLGVGEQYF
-	TRBJ1-2	once	TRBV6-1	TGTGCCAGCAGTCAGCTTAGGGGCTACACCTTC	CASSQLRGYTF
-	TRBJ1-1	once	TRBV6-6	TGTGCCAGCAGTCTGCCCCCCGAGAGGACTGAAGCTTTCTTT	CASSLPPERTEAFF
-	TRBJ2-7	once	TRBV28	TGTGCCAGCAGCAGCCCGGGGGAACCCTACGAGCAGTACTTC	CASSSPGEPYEQYF
TRBD2	TRBJ2-3	-	TRBV13	TGTGCCAGCAGCCGCCCTAGCGGGAGGGCGAAACAAGATACGCAGTATTTT	CASSRPSGRAKQDTQYF
-	TRBJ1-3	-	TRBV7-9	TGTGCCAGCAGCCCCCCTGGGGAGTCACTCTCTGGAAACACCATATATTTT	CASSPPGESLSGNTIYF
TRBD2	TRBJ2-7	-	TRBV9	TGTGCCAGCAGCGTCCCTGGGACTAGCGGACTTCGTTACGAGCAGTACTTC	CASSVPGTSGLRYEQYF
-	TRBJ1-2	-	TRBV5-6	TGTGCCAGCAGCTTGCAACGGGGTAACTACACCTTC	CASSLQRGNYTF
TRBD1	TRBJ2-7	-	TRBV28	TGTGCCAGCAGGGTCAAAGGGACAGGGAGACTCTACGAGCAGTACTTC	CASRVKGTGRLYEQYF
-	TRBJ2-7	-	TRBV25-1	TGTGCCAGCAGTGTTAACGGCTACGAGCAGTACTTC	CASSVNGYEQYF
-	TRBJ1-4	-	TRBV4-1	TGCGCCAGCAGCCAAGTTGGGGTTGAAAAACTGTTTTTT	CASSQVGVEKLFF
TRBD2	TRBJ2-2	-	TRBV19	TGTGTCCTTAGCGGGATCGGCGGGGAGCTGTTTTTT	CVLSGIGGELFF
TRBD2	TRBJ2-3	-	TRBV5-4	TGTGCCAGCAGCCAAGGACTAGCGACAGATACGCAGTATTTT	CASSQGLATDTQYF
-	TRBJ2-7	-	TRBV7-9	TGTGCCAGCAGCCCCCGCTTCTACGAGCAGTACTTC	CASSPRFYEQYF
TRBD1	TRBJ1-2	-	TRBV7-8	TGTGCCAGCAGCTTAAGACAGGGCAACTATGGCTACACCTTC	CASSLRQGNYGYTF